The sample holds a few counts of the clone carrying this T cell receptor beta chain. Antigen unknown. The data stem from a study of cytomegalovirus exposure and HLA in healthy donors. Points from the study as a whole: Several of the most significant clusters appeared, in a later analysis, to be linked to common viral pathogens. For TCR beta chains, V- and J-gene trimming was later linked to a missense DCLRE1C variant. Most observed TCR sequences were rare, whereas some public TCRs were detected in many donors. Later work showed greater clonal expansion in HLA-associated TCR beta chains than in equally common others.

Primers for the PCR totalled 60 Vbeta and 13 Jbeta. Assay used: immunoSEQ multiplex PCR; TCRdb lists only in-frame clones, some missing. Found here are under 200,000 clones, around three quarters of them singletons; the top ten hold approximately 5.1%. CDR1 and CDR2 from the germline V gene are LGHNA and YSLEER. Trimming removed 4 bases at V and 0 bases at J, with 7 bases between. The CDR3 is 15 residues long. Sample: PBMCs. The rearrangement uses TRBV4-3 and TRBJ1-6; the D is unclear. The TCR comes from a man aged 35-49 years in good health and CMV-seronegative. The CDR3 sequence: CASSRSSSYNSPLHF. CDR3 sequence (DNA): TGCGCCAGCAGCCGTTCGAGCTCCTATAATTCACCCCTCCACTTT.